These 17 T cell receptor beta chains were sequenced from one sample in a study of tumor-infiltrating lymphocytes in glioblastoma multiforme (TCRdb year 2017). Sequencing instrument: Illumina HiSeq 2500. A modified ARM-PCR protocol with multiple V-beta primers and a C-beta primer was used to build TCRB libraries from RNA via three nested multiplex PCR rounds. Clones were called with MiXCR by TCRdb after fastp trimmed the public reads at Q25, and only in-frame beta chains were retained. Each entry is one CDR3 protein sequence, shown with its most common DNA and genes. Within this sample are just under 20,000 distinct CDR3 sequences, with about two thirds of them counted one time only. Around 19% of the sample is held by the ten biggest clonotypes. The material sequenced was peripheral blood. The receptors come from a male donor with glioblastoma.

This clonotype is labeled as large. This CDR3 reads CASSRDRGKVNNEQFF. DNA for the CDR3: TGTGCCAGCAGCCGCGACAGGGGGAAGGTCAACAATGAGCAGTTCTTC. The chain combines TRBV11-2 with TRBJ2-1, with 9 bases aligning to TRBD1. V lost 5 bases to trimming and J lost 5 bases; unmatched junction nucleotides: 10. This CDR3 has 16 residues. Germline lookup yields CDR1 SGHAT and CDR2 FQNNGV.

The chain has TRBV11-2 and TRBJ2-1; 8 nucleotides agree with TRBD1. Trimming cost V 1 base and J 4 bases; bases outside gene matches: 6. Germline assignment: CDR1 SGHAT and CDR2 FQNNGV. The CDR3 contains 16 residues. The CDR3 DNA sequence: TGTGCCAGCAGCTTAGGCGCAGGGGGCCGTTACAATGAGCAGTTCTTC. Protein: CASSLGAGGRYNEQFF.

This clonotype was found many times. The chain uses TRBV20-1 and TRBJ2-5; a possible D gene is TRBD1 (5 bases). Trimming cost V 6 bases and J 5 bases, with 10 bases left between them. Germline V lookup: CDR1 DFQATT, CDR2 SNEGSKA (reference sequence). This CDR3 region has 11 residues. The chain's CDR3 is CSANKGETQYF. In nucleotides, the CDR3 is TGCAGTGCCAATAAGGGGGAGACCCAGTACTTC.

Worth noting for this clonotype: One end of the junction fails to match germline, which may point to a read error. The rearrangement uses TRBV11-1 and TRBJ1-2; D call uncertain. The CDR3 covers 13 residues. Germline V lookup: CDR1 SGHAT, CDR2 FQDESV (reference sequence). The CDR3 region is CASILMPDYAYTF. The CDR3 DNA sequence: TGTGCCAGCATCTTAATGCCAGACTATGCTTACACCTTC.

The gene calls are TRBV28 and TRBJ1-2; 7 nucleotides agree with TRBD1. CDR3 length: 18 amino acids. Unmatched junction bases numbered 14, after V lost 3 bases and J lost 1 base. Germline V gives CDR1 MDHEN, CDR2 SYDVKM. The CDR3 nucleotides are TGTGCCAGCAGTTTCCTCCGGGACAGCCTTACCTTTAACTATGGCTACACCTTC. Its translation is CASSFLRDSLTFNYGYTF.

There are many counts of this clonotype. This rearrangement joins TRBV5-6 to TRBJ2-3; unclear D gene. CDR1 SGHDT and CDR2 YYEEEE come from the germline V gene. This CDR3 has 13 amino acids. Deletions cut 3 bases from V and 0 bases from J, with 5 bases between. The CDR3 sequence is CASSYDSTDTQYF. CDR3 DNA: TGTGCCAGCAGCTACGACAGCACAGATACGCAGTATTTT.

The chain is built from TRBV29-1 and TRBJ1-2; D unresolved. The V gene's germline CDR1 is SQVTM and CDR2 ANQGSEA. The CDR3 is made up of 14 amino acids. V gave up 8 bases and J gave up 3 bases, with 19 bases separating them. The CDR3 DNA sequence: TGCAGCATGATCGGGGTAGGGAGCTACTATGGCTACACCTTC. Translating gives CSMIGVGSYYGYTF. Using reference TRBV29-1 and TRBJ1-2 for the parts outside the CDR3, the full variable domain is SAVISQKPSRDICQRGTSLTIQCQVDSQVTMMFWYRQQPGQSLTLIATANQGSEATYESGFVIDKFPISRPNLTFSTLTVSNMSPEDSSIYLCSMIGVGSYYGYTFGSGTRLTVV.

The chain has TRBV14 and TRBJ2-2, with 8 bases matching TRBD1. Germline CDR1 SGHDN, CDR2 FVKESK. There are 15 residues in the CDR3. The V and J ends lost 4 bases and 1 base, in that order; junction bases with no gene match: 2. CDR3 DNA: TGTGCCAGCAGCCGGGACAGGTTGAACACCGGGGAGCTGTTTTTT. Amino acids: CASSRDRLNTGELFF.

The CDR3 DNA reads TGCAGTGGCCCACAGGGAGTCTACAATGAGCAGTTCTTC. Amino acid sequence: CSGPQGVYNEQFF. The J gene is TRBJ2-1, the V gene TRBV20-1, with D tentatively TRBD1 (6 bases). Deletions cut 7 bases from V and 3 bases from J, with 13 bases between. CDR3 length equals 13 residues. Germline V gene data show CDR1 as DFQATT and CDR2 as SNEGSKA (reference sequence).

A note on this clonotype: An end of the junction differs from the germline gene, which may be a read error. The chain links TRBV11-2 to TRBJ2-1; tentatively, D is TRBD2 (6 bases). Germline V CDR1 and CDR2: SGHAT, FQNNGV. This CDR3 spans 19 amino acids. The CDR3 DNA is TGCGCCAGCAGCTTCTCCCCCAGATCAACACTAGCTGGGCACAATGGGCAGTTCTTC. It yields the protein CASSFSPRSTLAGHNGQFF.

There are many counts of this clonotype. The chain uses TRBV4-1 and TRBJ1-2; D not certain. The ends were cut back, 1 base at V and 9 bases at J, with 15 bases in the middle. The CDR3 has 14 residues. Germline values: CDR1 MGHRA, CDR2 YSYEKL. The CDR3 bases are TGCGCCAGCAGCCAAGTTTCCCCTCGGGGAAGCTACACCTTC. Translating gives CASSQVSPRGSYTF.

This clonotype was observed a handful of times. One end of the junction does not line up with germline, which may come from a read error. CDR3 nucleotide sequence: TGCAACGTTCAAGGCGGGTCCAAGACCTACGAGCAGTACTTC. Translated: CNVQGGSKTYEQYF. The chain combines TRBV29-1 with TRBJ2-7, with TRBD2 as a possible D gene (5 bases). Germline CDR1 and CDR2: SQVTM and ANQGSEA. The CDR3 totals 14 residues.

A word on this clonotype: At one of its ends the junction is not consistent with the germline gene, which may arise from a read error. The CDR3 DNA follows: TGTGCCAGTAGTTATTTTGTGGGACAGGGGTATGGCTACACCTTC. Translating gives CASSYFVGQGYGYTF. The V call is TRBV6-5, the J call TRBJ1-2, with 10 bases aligning to TRBD1. Germline loops: CDR1 MNHEY, CDR2 SVGAGI. The CDR3 is 15 residues long.

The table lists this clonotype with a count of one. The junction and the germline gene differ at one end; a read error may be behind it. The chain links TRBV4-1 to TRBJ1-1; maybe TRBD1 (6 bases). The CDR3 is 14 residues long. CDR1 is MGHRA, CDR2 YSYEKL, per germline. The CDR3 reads CSSSPRQANTEAFF. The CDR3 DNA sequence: TGCTCCAGCAGCCCTAGACAGGCGAACACTGAAGCTTTCTTT.

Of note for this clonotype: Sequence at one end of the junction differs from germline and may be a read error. The CDR3 protein is CASSYGLAGPYEQYF. The CDR3 DNA reads TGTGCCAGCAGCTACGGACTAGCGGGGCCCTACGAGCAATACTTC. The rearrangement joins TRBV11-2 to TRBJ2-7, with 12 bases that match TRBD2. The CDR3 is 15 amino acids. CDR1 is SGHAT, CDR2 FQNNGV, per germline. Together with reference TRBV11-2 and TRBJ2-7, the CDR3 gives the full variable domain: EAGVAQSPRYKIIEKRQSVAFWCNPISGHATLYWYQQILGQGPKLLIQFQNNGVVDDSQLPKDRFSAERLKGVDSTLKIQPAKLEDSAVYLCASSYGLAGPYEQYFGPGTRLTVT.

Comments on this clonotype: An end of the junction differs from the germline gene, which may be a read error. The DNA for the CDR3 is TGTACCAGCACCTTACCGGTGATGAACGCTGAAGCTTTCTTT. Residues: CTSTLPVMNAEAFF. The gene calls are TRBV11-2 and TRBJ1-1; D is ambiguous. The CDR3 spans 14 residues. The V gene's germline CDR1 is SGHAT and CDR2 FQNNGV.

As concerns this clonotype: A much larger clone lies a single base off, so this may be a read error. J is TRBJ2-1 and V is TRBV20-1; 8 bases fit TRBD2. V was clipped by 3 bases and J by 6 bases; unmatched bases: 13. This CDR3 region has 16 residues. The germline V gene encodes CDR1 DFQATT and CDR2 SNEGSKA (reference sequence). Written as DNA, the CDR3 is TGCAGTGCTAGGTTGAGTAAAGTGCTAGCGGGCAATGAGCAGTTCTTC. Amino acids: CSARLSKVLAGNEQFF.